The sequence of this TCR beta chain was determined in a study of cytomegalovirus exposure and HLA in healthy donors. Study-wide findings and caveats: Researchers had no immune exposure information except CMV serostatus available.

Note on this clone: Its matching antigen is unknown.

The study ran its PCR with 60 Vbeta and 13 Jbeta primers. Method: immunoSEQ multiplex PCR; TCRdb's copy keeps in-frame clones and lacks some. The sample records roughly 250,000 clones, under 80% being singletons. Input material: PBMCs. This clonotype originated in a female donor in good health and CMV-seronegative.

The CDR3, as DNA: TGTGCCAGCAGTTACTGGGCTAACTCCTATAATTCACCCCTCCACTTT. Amino acids: CASSYWANSYNSPLHF. V usage is TRBV6-5 and J usage is TRBJ1-6, with D hard to call. The V end lost 1 base, the J end lost 0 bases, and 7 bases lay between the germline ends. Per the germline V gene, CDR1 is MNHEY and CDR2 is SVGAGI. The CDR3 runs to 16 residues.